The 15 T cell receptor beta chains below come from one sample, sequenced in a study of PD-1 blockade in classical Hodgkin lymphoma. The repertoire was sequenced with immunoSEQ multiplex PCR; TCRdb's copy has only in-frame clones and lacks some. Here the sample spans around 46,000 clones, about 90% being singletons. Sample time point: cycle 4 day 1 (C4D1), after 5 to 7 weeks of nivolumab. Every single patient, without exception, relapsed after autologous stem cell transplantation, and brentuximab vedotin exposure varied. This specimen consisted of peripheral blood mononuclear cells (PBMCs), obtained before the fourth cycle of nivolumab. The receptors stem from a human donor with classical Hodgkin lymphoma.

The V and J genes are TRBV2 and TRBJ2-5, with 7 bases that match TRBD1. CDR3 size: 14 residues. Looked up from germline, CDR1 is SNHLY and CDR2 is FYNNEI. The junction had 5 bases not matched to a gene; V was cut back by 6 bases and J by 1 base. Written as DNA, the CDR3 is TGTGCCAGCAGACGGACAGGTCTCCAAGAGACCCAGTACTTC. The encoded protein is CASRRTGLQETQYF.

This chain connects TRBV19 to TRBJ2-2; 12 bases fit TRBD1. Germline values: CDR1 LNHDA, CDR2 SQIVND (reference sequence). The junction had 7 bases not matched to a gene; V was cut back by 4 bases and J by 7 bases. The CDR3 is 16 residues long. As DNA, the CDR3 is TGTGCCAGTAGTAGTTGGGACAGGGGGCCTAACGGGGAGCTGTTTTTT. It encodes CASSSWDRGPNGELFF.

This clone is a singleton in its sample. V gene TRBV2 combines with J gene TRBJ1-5; a possible D gene is TRBD1 (6 bases). V gave up 8 bases and J gave up 0 bases, with 14 bases separating them. The CDR3 length is 15 residues. Looked up from germline, CDR1 is SNHLY and CDR2 is FYNNEI. CDR3 coding DNA: TGTGCCAGCGCTACAGGGCCGAATAGCAATCAGCCCCAGCATTTT. It encodes CASATGPNSNQPQHF.

This clone was counted a single time. The chain employs TRBV6-4 and TRBJ2-3; TRBD1 matches 9 bases. There are 14 residues in the CDR3. The V gene's germline CDR1 is MRHNA and CDR2 SNTAGT. V lost 2 bases to trimming and J lost 4 bases; unmatched junction nucleotides: 1. The DNA of the CDR3 is TGTGCCAGCAGTGACGGGACAGGGCCAGATACGCAGTATTTT. Protein sequence: CASSDGTGPDTQYF.

The chain is built from TRBV5-1 and TRBJ2-2, with TRBD2 as a possible D gene (6 bases). The ends were cut back, 0 bases at V and 2 bases at J, with 11 bases in the middle. The germline CDR1 and CDR2 sequences are SGHRS and YFSETQ. CDR3 length: 16 residues. The DNA of the CDR3 is TGCGCCAGCAGCTTGGGGGGACTGGTCAACACCGGGGAGCTGTTTTTT. This gives the protein CASSLGGLVNTGELFF.

The CDR3 DNA reads as TGCAGTGCTATTCCACAGGTGGGCTACACCTTC. Its protein product is CSAIPQVGYTF. V usage is TRBV20-1 and J usage is TRBJ1-2; weak D call: TRBD1 (5 bases). The CDR3 totals 11 residues. With 4 bases removed from V and 8 bases from J, the gap between germline ends came to 11 bases. Germline V CDR1 and CDR2: DFQATT, SNEGSKA (reference sequence).

This clone was recorded only once. V gene TRBV6-6 combines with J gene TRBJ1-1; D unclear. Trimming took off 2 bases at V and 8 bases at J, with 9 bases between the two ends. The germline CDR1 and CDR2 sequences are MNHNY and SVGAGI (reference sequence). The CDR3 sequence is 12 residues long. The CDR3 nucleotides read TGTGCCAGCAGTTACCGGGAGATCGAAGCTTTCTTT. This sequence encodes CASSYREIEAFF.

V and J are TRBV11-2 and TRBJ2-1; 10 bases map to TRBD2. Per germline, CDR1 SGHAT and CDR2 FQNNGV. V was clipped by 2 bases and J by 5 bases; unmatched bases: 9. This CDR3 is built from 17 residues. Here the CDR3 DNA reads TGTGCCAGCAGCTTACGGCTAGCGGGAGCTACTCACAATGAGCAGTTCTTC. It is translated as CASSLRLAGATHNEQFF.

This clone was detected once. This rearrangement joins TRBV7-9 to TRBJ2-1; D may be TRBD2 (5 bases). V gave up 6 bases and J gave up 0 bases, with 9 bases separating them. The CDR3 extends over 14 amino acids. CDR1 is SEHNR and CDR2 is FQNEAQ in the germline V gene (reference sequence). CDR3 bases: TGTGCCAGCAGGTCTCTAGCCTCCTACAATGAGCAGTTCTTC. Translating it yields CASRSLASYNEQFF. The full variable domain, in which reference TRBV7-9 and TRBJ2-1 provide the parts outside the CDR3, is DTGVSQNPRHKITKRGQNVTFRCDPISEHNRLYWYRQTLGQGPEFLTYFQNEAQLEKSRLLSDRFSAERPKGSFSTLEIQRTEQGDSAMYLCASRSLASYNEQFFGPGTRLTVL.

This sequence joins TRBV5-1 and TRBJ1-1; 8 nucleotides match TRBD1. CDR3 length: 15 residues. V dropped 4 bases and J dropped 4; count of bases not matched to a gene: 9. Germline-derived CDR1 and CDR2 are SGHRS and YFSETQ. In nucleotides, the CDR3 is TGCGCCAGCAGCGCCGGGACAGGAGGTGGCACTGAAGCTTTCTTT. This sequence encodes CASSAGTGGGTEAFF.

This chain uses TRBV9 with TRBJ1-1; D not resolved. Germline V CDR1 and CDR2: SGDLS, YYNGEE. The CDR3 loop spans 11 amino acids. The CDR3 spells CARPRFAEAFF. DNA of the CDR3: TGTGCAAGGCCGCGTTTCGCTGAAGCTTTCTTT.

The chain has TRBV19 and TRBJ1-1; D is perhaps TRBD1 (5 bases). V was pared by 1 base and J by 2 bases, with 11 bases between. Germline V lookup: CDR1 LNHDA, CDR2 SQIVND (reference sequence). The CDR3 totals 15 residues. CDR3 sequence: CASSIAPGINTEAFF. The CDR3 bases are TGTGCCAGTAGTATAGCCCCAGGGATTAACACTGAAGCTTTCTTT. Complete variable domain (other parts from reference TRBV19 and TRBJ1-1): DGGITQSPKYLFRKEGQNVTLSCEQNLNHDAMYWYRQDPGQGLRLIYYSQIVNDFQKGDIAEGYSVSREKKESFPLTVTSAQKNPTAFYLCASSIAPGINTEAFFGQGTRLTVV.

The V and J genes are TRBV18 and TRBJ1-4; 12 bases are a match to TRBD1. Germline trimming cut 2 bases from V and 7 bases from J; bases unmatched to any gene: 2. Per the germline V gene, CDR1 is KGHSH and CDR2 is LQKENI. The CDR3 is 15 amino acids. The CDR3 spells CASSPGTGGTEKLFF. The CDR3, as DNA: TGTGCCAGCTCACCAGGGACAGGGGGCACTGAAAAACTGTTTTTT.

The chain uses TRBV15 and TRBJ2-7; unclear D gene. Germline values: CDR1 LNHNV, CDR2 YYDKDF (reference sequence). This CDR3 contains 13 residues. V was pared by 1 base and J by 4 bases, with 8 bases between. The CDR3 DNA reads as TGTGCCACCAGCAGAGGCGGACGGTACGAGCAGTACTTC. Amino acid sequence: CATSRGGRYEQYF.

This chain joins TRBV5-1 and TRBJ1-2, with 11 bases lining up with TRBD1. The CDR3 is made up of 15 amino acids. CDR1 is SGHRS, CDR2 YFSETQ, per germline. J lost 3 bases, V lost 4 bases, and 5 bases had no gene match. In DNA, the CDR3 is TGCGCCAGCAGCCCAGGACAGGGGGCTCACTATGGCTACACCTTC. Translated, it gives CASSPGQGAHYGYTF. Supplemented by reference TRBV5-1 and TRBJ1-2, the full variable domain reads KAGVTQTPRYLIKTRGQQVTLSCSPISGHRSVSWYQQTPGQGLQFLFEYFSETQRNKGNFPGRFSGRQFSNSRSEMNVSTLELGDSALYLCASSPGQGAHYGYTFGSGTRLTVV.